Listed here are 11 T cell receptor beta chains from one sample, sequenced in a study of T-cell memory formation after mild COVID-19. MiXCR, run by TCRdb on the 5' RACE reads, gives a single entry per CDR3 protein. Of 400,000 to 500,000 distinct CDR3 sequences listed, roughly 18% are singletons. The sample was PBMCs or a T cell subset sorted from them (not recorded which). Every receptor here comes from a man aged 18 to 35 who had mild COVID-19 (a few samples of this study predate the infection). Cell type and time point are not known.

This clonotype appeared a few times. The chain links TRBV12-3 or TRBV12-4 to TRBJ1-5; D gene unclear. V shed 6 bases and J shed 4 bases, with 13 bases lying between them. This CDR3 spans 14 amino acids. DNA for the CDR3: TGTGCCAGCAGGGAACTGAGCGCTAATCAGCCCCAGCATTTT. It specifies CASRELSANQPQHF.

This clonotype was recorded only once. This sequence joins TRBV5-1 and TRBJ2-7, with D unresolved. Germline V CDR1 and CDR2: SGHRS, YFSETQ. Trimming removed 1 base from V and 6 bases from J, with 14 bases in between. This CDR3 has 14 amino acids. The CDR3 spells CASSLSVGPGEQYF. The CDR3 nucleotides read TGCGCCAGCAGCTTGTCGGTAGGGCCGGGCGAGCAGTACTTC.

This clonotype was detected many times. This chain uses TRBV7-2 with TRBJ1-6; D is ambiguous. The CDR3 length is 14 residues. Germline CDR1 and CDR2: SGHTA and FQGNSA. V was trimmed by 6 bases and J by 10 bases, leaving 16 bases between them. CDR3 sequence: CASRPDTAASPLHF. In DNA form, the CDR3 reads TGTGCCAGCAGACCCGACACCGCCGCATCACCCCTCCACTTT.

This clonotype has just one count. Compared with germline, one end of the junction differs, possibly owing to a read error. V gene TRBV6-2 or TRBV6-3 combines with J gene TRBJ2-7, with D perhaps TRBD2 (5 bases). The CDR3 covers 11 residues. Germline V gene sequence: CDR1 MNHEY, CDR2 SVGEGT. The CDR3 region is CTSGISYEQYF. The CDR3 DNA reads as TGTACCAGCGGTATCTCCTACGAGCAGTACTTC.

A few counts support this clonotype. J is TRBJ1-4 and V is TRBV6-5, with D possibly TRBD1 on 5 matching bases. This CDR3 is built from 15 residues. Germline-derived CDR1 and CDR2 are MNHEY and SVGAGI. Trimming took off 5 bases at V and 7 bases at J, with 17 bases between the two ends. Here the CDR3 reads CASSDLPGGSEKLFF. The CDR3 DNA reads TGTGCCAGCAGTGACCTCCCCGGGGGATCTGAAAAACTGTTTTTT.

CDR3 sequence reads: CSATPLARETQYF. For the CDR3, the DNA is TGCAGTGCTACGCCTCTAGCGAGGGAGACCCAGTACTTC. The rearrangement links TRBV20-1 to TRBJ2-5, with D tentatively TRBD2 (6 bases). This CDR3 region has 13 residues. Between the trimmed V and J ends, which lost 4 bases and 5 bases, there was a span of 14 bases. Germline CDR1 and CDR2: DFQATT and SNEGSKA (reference sequence).

V usage is TRBV20-1 and J usage is TRBJ1-5; D gene ambiguous. The V and J ends lost 2 bases and 9 bases respectively, with 17 bases between them. The CDR3 covers 14 residues. Germline V lookup: CDR1 DFQATT, CDR2 SNEGSKA (reference sequence). In DNA form, the CDR3 reads TGCAGTGCTAGACCCCCTCTGACCGGTATGCCCCAGCATTTT. Translated, it gives CSARPPLTGMPQHF.

In its sample, this clonotype was seen a few times. The CDR3 here is CASSPQGGIGVNEQFF. As DNA, the CDR3 is TGTGCCAGCAGCCCCCAGGGCGGGATCGGAGTAAATGAGCAGTTCTTC. The chain recombines TRBV7-9 with TRBJ2-1; possibly TRBD2 for D (6 bases). Germline assignment: CDR1 SEHNR and CDR2 FQNEAQ (reference sequence). The CDR3 has 16 amino acids. The V end lost 5 bases, the J end lost 7 bases, and 21 bases lay between the germline ends.

This clonotype has only a few counts. This rearrangement joins TRBV29-1 to TRBJ2-3, with D unresolved. V was clipped by 6 bases and J by 10 bases, with 20 bases between them. The CDR3 covers 13 residues. Germline V gene data show CDR1 as SQVTM and CDR2 as ANQGSEA. The CDR3 DNA reads as TGCAGCGTCGTAATATCATCGGGCGGTCCGCAGTATTTT. Its translation is CSVVISSGGPQYF.

V and J are TRBV4-1 and TRBJ2-4; D call uncertain. Trimming took 1 base from V and 2 from J, leaving 6 bases between them. The CDR3 loop spans 14 amino acids. The germline V gene has CDR1 MGHRA and CDR2 YSYEKL. The CDR3 sequence is CASSQVGTKNIQYF. CDR3 nucleotide sequence: TGCGCCAGCAGCCAAGTTGGGACCAAAAACATTCAGTACTTC.

This clonotype was seen a few times. The chain joins TRBV6-5 to TRBJ1-6; no definite D call. Germline V gene sequence: CDR1 MNHEY, CDR2 SVGAGI. The CDR3 is 14 amino acids. V was clipped by 2 bases and J by 7 bases, with 9 bases between them. The CDR3 coding sequence is TGTGCCAGCAGTTACGGCGGAGAGAATTCACCCCTCCACTTT. Translation gives CASSYGGENSPLHF.